These 14 T cell receptor beta chains were all obtained from the same sample, sequenced in a study of cytomegalovirus exposure and HLA in healthy donors (dated by TCRdb to the late 2010s). Library creation used the immunoSEQ multiplex PCR assay. For the multiplex PCR, a mixture combining 60 forward primers for TCR Vbeta segments and 13 reverse primers for TCR Jbeta segments was used. TCRdb's version of the immuneACCESS table is confined to in-frame rearrangements and falls short of the full clone set. An unresolved V gene accounts for under half of the shortfall where checked; the remainder is of unknown origin. The sample table contains 150,000 or so clones; only one count was recorded for approximately 79% of them. The ten largest make up 4.3% of the sample. Sequenced material: PBMCs. Source of these receptors: a man younger than 35 in good health and CMV-seropositive.

This clone was seen just once. The chain uses TRBV10-3 and TRBJ2-7, with D possibly TRBD1 on 5 matching bases. CDR1 ENHRY and CDR2 SYGVKD come from the germline V gene. V gave up 4 bases and J gave up 2 bases, with 15 bases separating them. This CDR3 region has 15 residues. The CDR3 loop reads CAISGMGDSPYEQYF. Here the CDR3 DNA reads TGTGCCATCAGTGGAATGGGCGACAGCCCCTACGAGCAGTACTTC.

This clone occurred a few times. This chain connects TRBV28 to TRBJ2-7, with a possible D match to TRBD1 (5 bases). Germline V gene lookup returns CDR1 MDHEN and CDR2 SYDVKM. The germline V and J ends were trimmed by 4 bases and 5 bases, with 15 bases remaining between them. The CDR3 sequence is 14 residues long. The CDR3 sequence: CASSSAAGLHEQYF. The CDR3 DNA is TGTGCCAGCAGTTCTGCGGCAGGGCTCCACGAGCAGTACTTC.

This sequence joins TRBV30 and TRBJ2-7; D gene ambiguous. The CDR3 loop spans 16 amino acids. Trimming cost V 2 bases and J 0 bases, with 17 bases left between them. Germline assignment: CDR1 GTSNPN and CDR2 SVGIG (reference sequence). CDR3 nucleotides: TGTGCCTGGAGTCCTTCCCCTTGGCTTTTCTCCTACGAGCAGTACTTC. Translated, it gives CAWSPSPWLFSYEQYF. Using reference TRBV30 and TRBJ2-7 for the parts outside the CDR3, the full variable domain is SQTIHQWPATLVQPVGSPLSLECTVEGTSNPNLYWYRQAAGRGLQLLFYSVGIGQISSEVPQNLSASRPQDRQFILSSKKLLLSDSGFYLCAWSPSPWLFSYEQYFGPGTRLTVT.

This clone was seen more than once but under ten times. The chain has TRBV11-2 and TRBJ2-2, with TRBD2 as a possible D gene (5 bases). Trimming left V 4 bases short and J 7 bases short, with 10 bases between. This CDR3 is 13 amino acids long. Per the germline V gene, CDR1 is SGHAT and CDR2 is FQNNGV. CDR3 sequence (DNA): TGTGCCAGCAGCTCTAGCCGCGGCGGGGAGCTGTTTTTT. It yields the protein CASSSSRGGELFF.

The chain recombines TRBV5-4 with TRBJ2-5; the match to TRBD1 covers 11 bases. CDR1 SGHNT and CDR2 YYREEE come from the germline V gene (reference sequence). The CDR3 sequence is 15 residues long. V trimming: 4 bases; J trimming: 5 bases; junction bases outside the gene matches: 7. CDR3 sequence: CASSPGQGAGETQYF. The CDR3 bases are TGTGCCAGCAGCCCAGGACAGGGGGCAGGGGAGACCCAGTACTTC. Full variable domain (outside the CDR3, taken from reference TRBV5-4 and TRBJ2-5): ETGVTQSPTHLIKTRGQQVTLRCSSQSGHNTVSWYQQALGQGPQFIFQYYREEENGRGNFPPRFSGLQFPNYSSELNVNALELDDSALYLCASSPGQGAGETQYFGPGTRLLVL.

The rearrangement uses TRBV10-1 and TRBJ2-1; 8 bases line up with TRBD1. V shed 2 bases, J shed 4 bases, and the junction held 4 bases outside the gene matches. CDR3 length equals 15 residues. Per germline, CDR1 WNHNN and CDR2 SYGVQD (reference sequence). The CDR3 DNA follows: TGCGCCAGCAGTGAGACCCGGGACAGGTACAATGAGCAGTTCTTC. Its protein product is CASSETRDRYNEQFF.

The J gene is TRBJ2-7, the V gene TRBV27; no clear D. The germline V gene has CDR1 MNHEY and CDR2 SMNVEV (reference sequence). V dropped 2 bases and J dropped 5 bases, with 10 bases sitting between them. The CDR3 is made up of 13 amino acids. The DNA of the CDR3 is TGTGCCAGCAGTTTAATAACCGGTCACGAGCAGTACTTC. Amino acids: CASSLITGHEQYF.

This clone was detected only a few times. The chain combines TRBV7-8 with TRBJ2-7; TRBD1 is a possible D gene (6 bases). Germline V gene sequence: CDR1 SGHVS, CDR2 FQNEAQ. V lost 6 bases, J lost 4 bases, and 19 bases lay in between. The CDR3 spans 15 residues. As DNA, the CDR3 is TGTGCCAGCAGTCCTGAGGACGGCAGGGGATACGAGCAGTACTTC. The encoded protein is CASSPEDGRGYEQYF. Drawing the rest from reference TRBV7-8 and TRBJ2-7, the complete variable domain is GAGVSQSPRYKVAKRGQDVALRCDPISGHVSLFWYQQALGQGPEFLTYFQNEAQLDKSGLPSDRFFAERPEGSVSTLKIQRTQQEDSAVYLCASSPEDGRGYEQYFGPGTRLTVT.

The V gene is TRBV28, the J gene TRBJ2-5; 10 nucleotides align to TRBD1. After removal of 5 bases from V and 5 bases from J, the junction contained 8 bases not matched to a gene. The length of the CDR3 is 15 residues. The V gene's germline CDR1 is MDHEN and CDR2 SYDVKM. The CDR3 DNA follows: TGTGCCAGCAGTGATCCGGGACAGGGGATGGAGACCCAGTACTTC. As protein: CASSDPGQGMETQYF. Combining the CDR3 with reference TRBV28 and TRBJ2-5 gives the whole variable domain DVKVTQSSRYLVKRTGEKVFLECVQDMDHENMFWYRQDPGLGLRLIYFSYDVKMKEKGDIPEGYSVSREKKERFSLILESASTNQTSMYLCASSDPGQGMETQYFGPGTRLLVL.

This clone came up once. The chain recombines TRBV6-1 with TRBJ2-4; 7 positions match TRBD2. The CDR3 is 16 residues long. Trimming at V came to 0 bases and at J to 6 bases, leaving 8 bases not matched to a gene. Germline V gene lookup returns CDR1 MNHNS and CDR2 SASEGT. CDR3 protein: CASSEALGGILNIQYF. In nucleotides, the CDR3 is TGTGCCAGCAGTGAAGCGCTGGGAGGGATTCTAAACATTCAGTACTTC.

This chain uses TRBV2 with TRBJ2-7; 8 positions match TRBD2. Germline V gives CDR1 SNHLY, CDR2 FYNNEI. This CDR3 has 15 amino acids. V lost 2 bases and J lost 4; bases outside the gene matches: 7. The CDR3 DNA reads TGTGCCAGCAGTGAATGGCGGGGGGAAGGTTACGAGCAGTACTTC. The encoded protein is CASSEWRGEGYEQYF.

The chain links TRBV7-9 to TRBJ2-7; D may be TRBD1 (6 bases). CDR1 and CDR2 from the germline V gene are SEHNR and FQNEAQ (reference sequence). This CDR3 region has 14 residues. V gave up 5 bases and J gave up 6 bases, with 17 bases separating them. The CDR3 nucleotides are TGTGCCAGCAGCGAACAGGGATTCCTTGCCGAGCAGTACTTC. Its translation is CASSEQGFLAEQYF.

Note on this clone: This CDR3 is also generated by other DNA sequences in the sample. CDR3: CSVEGRNYGYTF. DNA of the CDR3: TGCAGCGTTGAAGGGAGAAACTATGGCTACACCTTC. The chain combines TRBV29-1 with TRBJ1-2; unclear D gene. Looked up from germline, CDR1 is SQVTM and CDR2 is ANQGSEA. The CDR3 covers 12 residues. V lost 1 base and J lost 2, with 5 bases in between. The full variable domain, completed using reference TRBV29-1 and TRBJ1-2, is SAVISQKPSRDICQRGTSLTIQCQVDSQVTMMFWYRQQPGQSLTLIATANQGSEATYESGFVIDKFPISRPNLTFSTLTVSNMSPEDSSIYLCSVEGRNYGYTFGSGTRLTVV.

V is TRBV4-3 and J is TRBJ2-1, with 14 bases that match TRBD2. The V gene end was trimmed by 5 bases and the J gene end by 9 bases; junction bases not matched to a gene: 6. Germline-derived CDR1 and CDR2 are LGHNA and YSLEER. This CDR3 region has 15 residues. The CDR3 sequence: CASSLRLAGGGEQFF. The CDR3 coding sequence is TGCGCCAGCAGCTTACGACTAGCGGGAGGGGGTGAGCAGTTCTTC.